The 8 T cell receptor beta chains in this list originate from one sample, sequenced in a study of Graves' ophthalmopathy and Graves' hyperthyroidism. RNA transcripts were the template, and TCR beta CDR3 regions were amplified from them. HTBI primers were employed in first-round RT-PCR, then a second-round multiplex PCR followed. TCRdb recomputed calls from the multiplex PCR reads with MiXCR, one row per CDR3 protein. The sample has about 600,000 distinct CDR3 sequences, roughly 40% seen once. Input material: peripheral blood or thyroid tissue (not recorded which). The origin of the receptors is an adult man with Graves' hyperthyroidism.

As to this clonotype: At one boundary the junction diverges from the germline segment, which might be a read error. The chain employs TRBV5-1 and TRBJ1-1; the match to TRBD1 covers 7 bases. From germline, CDR1 is SGHRS and CDR2 YFSETQ. The CDR3 totals 11 residues. The CDR3 loop reads CAGSSGQEAFF. DNA of the CDR3: TGCGCCGGCAGCTCGGGACAGGAAGCTTTCTTT.

This clonotype was picked up a small number of times. The rearrangement joins TRBV18 to TRBJ1-2; D possibly corresponds to TRBD1 (6 bases). The germline CDR1 and CDR2 sequences are KGHSH and LQKENI. The V end lost 2 bases, the J end lost 10 bases, and 11 bases lay between the germline ends. The CDR3 is made up of 12 amino acids. CDR3 residues: CASSPEDSYYTF. The CDR3 DNA reads as TGTGCCAGCTCACCAGAGGACAGTTACTACACCTTC.

In this sample, this clonotype turned up a few times. Compared with germline, one end of the junction differs, possibly owing to a read error. The V gene is TRBV10-3, the J gene TRBJ2-2, with 11 bases lining up with TRBD2. The germline CDR1 and CDR2 sequences are ENHRY and SYGVKD. CDR3 length: 14 amino acids. CDR3 DNA: TGTGCCAGCAGTTTACTAGCGGGAGCCGGGGAGCTGTTTTTT. Translation gives CASSLLAGAGELFF.

This clonotype was counted many times. The V and J genes are TRBV15 and TRBJ1-1; D uncertain. The CDR3 has 17 residues. V was pared by 0 bases and J by 2 bases, with 16 bases between. Germline V CDR1 and CDR2: LNHNV, YYDKDF (reference sequence). CDR3 in amino acids: CATSRETGANENTEAFF. The CDR3 region has the DNA TGTGCCACCAGCAGAGAGACGGGCGCAAATGAAAACACTGAAGCTTTCTTT.

This clonotype has a count of ten or more. V is TRBV11-2 and J is TRBJ2-7; D is ambiguous. The CDR3 is made up of 15 amino acids. Germline CDR1 SGHAT, CDR2 FQNNGV. Trimming shortened V by 5 bases and J by 3 bases, and 17 bases separated the two germline ends. The CDR3 sequence: CASSHPVHGNYEQYF. As DNA, the CDR3 is TGTGCCAGCAGCCATCCGGTTCACGGCAACTACGAGCAGTACTTC.

With respect to this clonotype: This may stem from a read error, because a much larger clone lies one nucleotide away. This chain joins TRBV19 and TRBJ1-2; 7 nucleotides match TRBD1. V gave up 8 bases and J gave up 4 bases; unmatched junction bases: 10. Per germline, CDR1 LNHDA and CDR2 SQIVND (reference sequence). There are 14 residues in the CDR3. CDR3 protein: CASGRQGEAYGYTF. The CDR3 DNA sequence: TGTGCCAGTGGTAGACAGGGAGAAGCCTATGGCTACACCTTC.

The V and J genes are TRBV11-2 and TRBJ2-7; TRBD1 matches 9 bases. The CDR3 sequence is 15 residues long. The germline V gene has CDR1 SGHAT and CDR2 FQNNGV. Trimming took 5 bases from V and 2 from J; bases not matched to a gene: 7. The CDR3 loop reads CASSEPGQGTYEQYF. CDR3 sequence (DNA): TGTGCCAGCAGCGAACCGGGACAGGGTACCTACGAGCAGTACTTC.

This clonotype was observed at least ten times. This chain uses TRBV29-1 with TRBJ2-7; D might be TRBD2 (5 bases). Germline-derived CDR1 and CDR2 are SQVTM and ANQGSEA. CDR3 size: 14 residues. V lost 4 bases and J lost 0, with 13 bases in between. CDR3 region: CSVASGRGSYEQYF. For the CDR3, the DNA is TGCAGCGTTGCCTCGGGCCGGGGCTCCTACGAGCAGTACTTC.